The 27 T cell receptor beta chains below were found in one sample sequenced in a study. TCRdb re-derived calls from the RT-PCR reads in MiXCR, one entry per CDR3 protein. The sample carries hundreds of thousands of distinct CDR3 sequences, 12% to 15% recorded once. Material for sequencing was memory CD4+ T cells from blood. The receptors stem from a female donor in good health, serving as a healthy control.

The chain recombines TRBV6-5 with TRBJ1-1, with 8 bases identical to TRBD1. CDR1 is MNHEY and CDR2 is SVGAGI in the germline V gene. This CDR3 has 13 amino acids. After removal of 8 bases from V and 2 bases from J, the junction contained 4 bases not matched to a gene. The CDR3 here is CASRDRFNTEAFF. CDR3 nucleotides: TGTGCCAGCCGGGACAGGTTTAACACTGAAGCTTTCTTT.

In its sample, this clonotype was seen many times. V and J are TRBV29-1 and TRBJ1-3; the D is unclear. V was clipped by 5 bases and J by 7 bases, with 9 bases between them. This CDR3 is 11 amino acids long. From germline, CDR1 is SQVTM and CDR2 ANQGSEA. CDR3 region: CSVPFRNTIYF. CDR3 sequence (DNA): TGCAGCGTTCCTTTTAGGAACACCATATATTTT.

This clonotype was found a few times. V is TRBV4-3 and J is TRBJ1-2, with D unresolved. The CDR3 is 15 amino acids. V was trimmed by 3 bases and J by 2 bases, leaving 13 bases between them. CDR1 is LGHNA, CDR2 YSLEER, per germline. The CDR3 DNA is TGCGCCAGCAGCCACCGAGAACAGAGAAACTATGGCTACACCTTC. It is translated as CASSHREQRNYGYTF.

This clonotype was seen a few times. J is TRBJ1-2 and V is TRBV6-6; no clear D gene. V lost 7 bases to trimming and J lost 8 bases, with 11 bases between them. The germline CDR1 and CDR2 sequences are MNHNY and SVGAGI (reference sequence). The CDR3 is 11 amino acids. The CDR3 spells CASMGGLGYTF. CDR3 DNA: TGTGCCAGCATGGGCGGGTTAGGCTACACCTTC.

This clonotype was observed a handful of times. V and J are TRBV7-2 and TRBJ2-7, with TRBD2 matching 9 bases. The CDR3 contains 14 residues. J gave up 5 bases and V 5 bases, and 7 bases lay outside the gene matches. Germline lookup yields CDR1 SGHTA and CDR2 FQGNSA. CDR3 in amino acids: CASSPWTSEHEQYF. The CDR3 DNA reads as TGTGCCAGCAGCCCATGGACTAGCGAGCACGAGCAGTACTTC.

This clonotype was seen a few times. The gene calls are TRBV6-2 or TRBV6-3 and TRBJ1-5; 9 bases agree with TRBD1. The CDR3 loop spans 14 amino acids. J was trimmed by 4 bases and V by 7 bases; bases with no gene match: 5. CDR1 and CDR2 (germline): MNHEY, SVGEGT. CDR3 nucleotide sequence: TGTGCCAGCAAAGACAGGGGGGGGAATCAGCCCCAGCATTTT. Translation: CASKDRGGNQPQHF.

The chain has TRBV13 and TRBJ2-5; D might be TRBD2 (5 bases). Trimming left V 1 base short and J 5 bases short, with 11 bases between. The CDR3 runs 14 residues. Germline CDR1 PRHDT, CDR2 FYEKMQ (reference sequence). As DNA, the CDR3 is TGTGCCAGCAGCTTAGACGGGCCGGGGGAGACCCAGTACTTC. Translated, it gives CASSLDGPGETQYF.

This clonotype has just a few counts. J is TRBJ2-1 and V is TRBV6-2 or TRBV6-3; D could derive from TRBD1 or TRBD2 (5 bases each). Looked up from germline, CDR1 is MNHEY and CDR2 is SVGEGT. The CDR3 contains 16 residues. Between the trimmed V and J ends, which lost 4 bases and 9 bases, there was a span of 22 bases. CDR3 coding DNA: TGTGCCAGCAGTTCCCCGGGCGTGAGGGGATTGGCTGAGCAGTTCTTC. Protein product: CASSSPGVRGLAEQFF.

The chain employs TRBV28 and TRBJ1-1; 10 bases align to TRBD1. The length of the CDR3 is 12 residues. The germline gives CDR1 MDHEN, CDR2 SYDVKM. Germline trimming cut 6 bases from V and 12 bases from J; bases unmatched to any gene: 7. The CDR3 nucleotides are TGTGCCAGCAGCCTCAGGGACAGGGGAACTTTCTTT. This translates into CASSLRDRGTFF.

J is TRBJ1-4 and V is TRBV15, with D possibly matching TRBD1 (5 bases). The CDR3 has 15 amino acids. V was cut by 4 bases and J by 0 bases, with 9 bases left in between. CDR1 LNHNV and CDR2 YYDKDF come from the germline V gene (reference sequence). The CDR3 nucleotides read TGTGCCACCAGCACTGGGGGTGCAACTAATGAAAAACTGTTTTTT. This encodes CATSTGGATNEKLFF.

Details on this clonotype: A much larger clone lies a single base off, so this may be a read error. This chain links TRBV10-3 with TRBJ2-1; 12 nucleotides match TRBD2. Germline V lookup: CDR1 ENHRY, CDR2 SYGVKD. V shed 10 bases, J shed 7 bases, and the junction held 8 bases outside the gene matches. The CDR3 sequence is 14 residues long. This CDR3 is CATSRLAGENEQFF. The CDR3 DNA sequence: TGTGCCACTTCGAGACTAGCGGGAGAGAATGAGCAGTTCTTC.

This clonotype has just a few counts. The CDR3 DNA follows: TGTGCCAGCAGCTTTCAGGGCTCTGAAAAACTGTTTTTT. It is translated as CASSFQGSEKLFF. The rearrangement links TRBV7-2 to TRBJ1-4; maybe TRBD1 (5 bases). V was pared by 3 bases and J by 7 bases, with 9 bases between. The CDR3 totals 13 residues. Germline assignment: CDR1 SGHTA and CDR2 FQGNSA.

The V and J genes are TRBV24-1 and TRBJ2-5; a weak D match, TRBD1 (5 bases). The CDR3 consists of 14 residues. From germline, CDR1 is KGHDR and CDR2 SFDVKD. Trimming pared 4 bases from V and 4 bases from J, leaving 12 bases between. CDR3 sequence: CATSDSRVLETQYF. The CDR3 DNA follows: TGTGCCACCAGTGACTCCAGGGTTCTAGAGACCCAGTACTTC.

This clonotype was found many times. The genes are TRBV20-1 and TRBJ2-1; tentatively, D is TRBD2 (5 bases). The V gene's germline CDR1 is DFQATT and CDR2 SNEGSKA (reference sequence). V was shortened by 4 bases and J by 0 bases, with 13 bases between the two germline ends. The CDR3 runs 15 residues. The chain's CDR3 is CSAKNRRSSYNEQFF. Here the CDR3 DNA reads TGCAGTGCTAAAAACCGGAGGAGCTCCTACAATGAGCAGTTCTTC.

This clonotype occurred a few times. The genes are TRBV10-3 and TRBJ2-5; D may be TRBD2 (5 bases). The germline V gene encodes CDR1 ENHRY and CDR2 SYGVKD. V dropped 5 bases and J dropped 5 bases, with 12 bases sitting between them. CDR3 length: 13 amino acids. CDR3 region: CAISFEAGETQYF. The CDR3 DNA follows: TGTGCCATCAGTTTTGAGGCGGGCGAGACCCAGTACTTC.

This clonotype was observed a few times. The genes are TRBV3-1 and TRBJ1-6; possibly TRBD1 for D (5 bases). The CDR3 covers 14 residues. Per germline, CDR1 LGHDT and CDR2 YNNKEL (reference sequence). V dropped 5 bases and J dropped 5 bases, with 10 bases sitting between them. The CDR3 DNA sequence: TGTGCCAGCAGCGCGGGGGTCAATAATTCACCCCTCCACTTT. It encodes CASSAGVNNSPLHF.

This clonotype was counted a few times. V and J are TRBV3-1 and TRBJ2-1, with D uncertain. This CDR3 contains 14 residues. The V gene's germline CDR1 is LGHDT and CDR2 YNNKEL (reference sequence). Trimming left V 4 bases short and J 5 bases short, with 12 bases between. The CDR3 coding sequence is TGTGCCAGCAGCCCTTGGCTAGAGAACAATGAGCAGTTCTTC. Residues: CASSPWLENNEQFF.

This chain uses TRBV2 with TRBJ1-5; D ambiguous. With 4 bases removed from V and 6 bases from J, the gap between germline ends came to 13 bases. This CDR3 comprises 14 residues. Germline V gene sequence: CDR1 SNHLY, CDR2 FYNNEI. In nucleotides, the CDR3 is TGTGCCAGCAGTGGAGCCGTTTCCGGTCAGCCCCAGCATTTT. It codes for CASSGAVSGQPQHF.

This clonotype was detected a few times. The chain recombines TRBV19 with TRBJ2-1; TRBD2 is a possible D gene (6 bases). The germline CDR1 and CDR2 sequences are LNHDA and SQIVND (reference sequence). V was trimmed by 3 bases and J by 9 bases, leaving 12 bases between them. This CDR3 region has 13 residues. The CDR3 reads CASSISRDFEQFF. The CDR3 DNA follows: TGTGCCAGTAGTATCTCGAGGGACTTTGAGCAGTTCTTC. Based on the CDR3 plus reference TRBV19 and TRBJ2-1, the full variable domain is DGGITQSPKYLFRKEGQNVTLSCEQNLNHDAMYWYRQDPGQGLRLIYYSQIVNDFQKGDIAEGYSVSREKKESFPLTVTSAQKNPTAFYLCASSISRDFEQFFGPGTRLTVL.

This clonotype occurred a few times. The CDR3 DNA is TGTGCCAGCAGTTTTGAGGGGCTGACTGAAGCTTTCTTT. Its protein product is CASSFEGLTEAFF. The chain joins TRBV12-3 or TRBV12-4 to TRBJ1-1; D is possibly TRBD1 (5 bases). This CDR3 has 13 amino acids. V lost 3 bases and J lost 5, with 10 bases in between.

This clonotype was observed many times. The chain has TRBV7-2 and TRBJ2-7, with 7 positions matching TRBD1. Germline trimming cut 5 bases from V and 6 bases from J; bases unmatched to any gene: 10. Germline V gives CDR1 SGHTA, CDR2 FQGNSA. The CDR3 consists of 14 residues. The CDR3 nucleotides are TGTGCCAGCAGCGGTTTGACAGGGCTGGGCGAGCAGTACTTC. This codes for CASSGLTGLGEQYF.

This clonotype was seen repeatedly, ten times or more. V is TRBV6-5 and J is TRBJ1-4; D call uncertain. The germline CDR1 and CDR2 sequences are MNHEY and SVGAGI. The CDR3 runs to 16 residues. Trimming took off 5 bases at V and 5 bases at J, with 18 bases between the two ends. The CDR3 DNA reads TGTGCCAGCAGTCTCCGTCCCACGCCGGAAAATGAAAAACTGTTTTTT. Translation: CASSLRPTPENEKLFF.

This rearrangement joins TRBV28 to TRBJ1-2; a weak D match, TRBD1 (6 bases). This CDR3 has 14 residues. Germline values: CDR1 MDHEN, CDR2 SYDVKM. The ends were cut back, 6 bases at V and 11 bases at J, with 22 bases in the middle. This chain's CDR3 is CASSPQWRGEWYTF. The CDR3, as DNA: TGTGCCAGCAGCCCACAGTGGAGGGGGGAATGGTACACCTTC.

The V call is TRBV20-1, the J call TRBJ2-2; no firm D call. This CDR3 region has 16 residues. Trimming stripped 5 bases from V and 5 bases from J, with 21 bases between. Germline V gene lookup returns CDR1 DFQATT and CDR2 SNEGSKA (reference sequence). The chain's CDR3 is CSALYRGVHGTGELFF. The CDR3, as DNA: TGCAGTGCTCTCTACCGTGGGGTACATGGGACCGGGGAGCTGTTTTTT.

This clonotype was seen more than once but under ten times. The chain carries TRBV12-5 and TRBJ1-4; D is undetermined. Germline-derived CDR1 and CDR2 are LGHNT and FRNRAP. The CDR3 is 13 amino acids. V lost 5 bases, J lost 12 bases, and 16 bases lay in between. Here the CDR3 reads CASGPSAGEELFF. The DNA of the CDR3 is TGTGCTAGTGGTCCCTCCGCTGGAGAAGAACTGTTTTTT.

This clonotype was detected many times. The chain employs TRBV5-1 and TRBJ2-1, with D possibly TRBD2 on 6 matching bases. The germline CDR1 and CDR2 sequences are SGHRS and YFSETQ. V dropped 4 bases and J dropped 6 bases, with 11 bases sitting between them. This CDR3 comprises 13 residues. DNA for the CDR3: TGCGCCAGCAGCCCACCCGGGAGCAATGAGCAGTTCTTC. Its protein product is CASSPPGSNEQFF.

Concerning this clonotype itself: Relative to the germline gene, one junction end is altered; a read error may explain this. The chain couples TRBV7-2 to TRBJ2-7, with D perhaps TRBD1 (6 bases). Germline V gives CDR1 SGHTA, CDR2 FQGNSA. The CDR3 spans 11 residues. CDR3 sequence (DNA): TGTGCCAGCAGCACGAACAGGGTAACGATCTTC. This translates into CASSTNRVTIF.